The clone carrying this T cell receptor (beta chain) showed up just a few times. Each CDR3 protein is one row after TCRdb ran MiXCR on the RT-PCR reads. The sample contains more than 550,000 distinct CDR3 sequences, approximately 15% of which appear only once. Trimming stripped 5 bases from V and 5 bases from J, with 21 bases between. Germline V gives CDR1 SGHTA, CDR2 FQGNSA. The CDR3 totals 17 residues. Material for sequencing was memory CD4+ T cells from blood. The chain combines TRBV7-2 with TRBJ1-4, with D possibly being TRBD1 (5 bases). The TCR originated in a female donor in good health, serving as a healthy control. CDR3 sequence (DNA): TGTGCCAGCAGCACCCACGGCCCCGGGGACGGGAATGAAAAACTGTTTTTT. It codes for CASSTHGPGDGNEKLFF.